This T cell receptor beta chain was retrieved from a study of Ad26.COV2.S vaccination and SARS-CoV-2 variants. The treatment denotes: some 20 received Ad26.COV2.S at low or high dose, single or two shots; about five received placebo; per-sample allocation not given. Following the first vaccine or placebo injection, samples were taken on day 63. This CDR3 has 14 residues. The germline V gene encodes CDR1 LGHNA and CDR2 YNFKEQ. Trimming took 1 base from V and 7 from J, leaving 10 bases between them. Assay used: immunoSEQ multiplex PCR; TCRdb lists only in-frame clones, some missing. The table records around 340,000 clones, about 89% of them present only once.

The sample in question was peripheral blood, obtained in a trial of Ad26.COV2.S vaccine versus placebo. V usage is TRBV4-2 and J usage is TRBJ2-2; no clear D. This clonotype was sampled from a person between 18 and 65 years old who received the Ad26.COV2.S COVID-19 vaccine or a placebo. The CDR3 loop reads CASSQGSVGGELFF. CDR3 coding DNA: TGTGCCAGCAGCCAAGGGTCGGTTGGCGGGGAGCTGTTTTTT.